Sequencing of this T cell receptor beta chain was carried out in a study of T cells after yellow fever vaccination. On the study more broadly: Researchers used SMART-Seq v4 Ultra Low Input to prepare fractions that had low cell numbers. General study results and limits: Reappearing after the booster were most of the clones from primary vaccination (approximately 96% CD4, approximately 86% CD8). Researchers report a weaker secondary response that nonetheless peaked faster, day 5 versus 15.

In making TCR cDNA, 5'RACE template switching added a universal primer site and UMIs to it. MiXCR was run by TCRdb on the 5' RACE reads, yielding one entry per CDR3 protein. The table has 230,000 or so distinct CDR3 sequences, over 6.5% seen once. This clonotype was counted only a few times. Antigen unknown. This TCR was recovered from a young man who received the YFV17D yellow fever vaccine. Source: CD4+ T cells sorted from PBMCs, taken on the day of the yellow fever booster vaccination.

The DNA of the CDR3 is TGCGCCAGCAGACATTCTACAGATACGCAGTATTTT. Its protein is CASRHSTDTQYF. This chain links TRBV5-1 with TRBJ2-3, with unresolved D. Germline CDR1 is SGHRS and CDR2 is YFSETQ. This CDR3 contains 12 residues. Trimming cost V 5 bases and J 3 bases, with 7 bases left between them.